The clone carrying this TCR beta chain was seen a single time. What it binds is not known. Unique molecular identifiers were incorporated during preparation of the TCRbeta library. One entry per CDR3 protein results from TCRdb running MiXCR on the PCR reads. Of roughly 10,000 distinct CDR3 sequences listed, roughly 14% are singletons. CDR1 and CDR2 (germline): ENHRY, SYGVKD. The V and J ends lost 8 bases and 6 bases respectively, with 17 bases between them. The CDR3 consists of 13 residues. This sample stems from a study of T-cell reconstitution after alpha-beta-depleted transplantation in children. Overall study findings and caveats: The main origin of T-cell counts and diversity one year after transplant was newly produced T cells.

The V call is TRBV10-3, the J call TRBJ2-7; tentative D call: TRBD2 (6 bases). The sample here was PBMCs, mostly from graft donor cells, taken 60 days after TCRalphabeta/CD19-depleted stem cell transplant. This clonotype was obtained from a male patient aged 5 to 17 who had a stem cell transplant for acute lymphoblastic leukemia, so the T cells may come from the graft donor. CDR3 bases: TGTGCCATCTGGGAGGTAGCTTCGAGCGAGCAGTACTTC. Amino acids: CAIWEVASSEQYF.